The 9 T cell receptor beta chains presented below share a single source sample, sequenced in a study of identical twins. Using its own MiXCR run on the 5' RACE reads, TCRdb lists one record per CDR3 protein. The data hold fewer than 250,000 distinct CDR3 sequences, with roughly a tenth observed a single time. The sequenced material came from memory (CD45RO+) T cells sorted from blood. The receptors shown here come from a woman aged 18-35 years in good health.

This clonotype was observed many times. V and J are TRBV7-2 and TRBJ2-3, with D perhaps TRBD2 (6 bases). Trimming stripped 6 bases from V and 2 bases from J, with 12 bases between. The CDR3 spans 14 residues. Germline V gene sequence: CDR1 SGHTA, CDR2 FQGNSA. Written as DNA, the CDR3 is TGTGCCAGCAGTCACGGGGGAGACACAGATACGCAGTATTTT. Amino acids: CASSHGGDTDTQYF.

This clonotype was counted a few times. The rearrangement links TRBV5-1 to TRBJ2-7; D ambiguous. The V end was cut by 2 bases, the J end by 0 bases, with 6 bases between. The CDR3 extends over 13 amino acids. The germline V gene has CDR1 SGHRS and CDR2 YFSETQ. The DNA for the CDR3 is TGCGCCAGCAGCTTTGCAGACTCCTACGAGCAGTACTTC. As protein: CASSFADSYEQYF.

This clonotype was picked up a small number of times. The chain carries TRBV20-1 and TRBJ2-3; TRBD2 might be the D (6 bases). V shed 5 bases and J shed 1 base, with 16 bases lying between them. Germline CDR1 and CDR2: DFQATT and SNEGSKA (reference sequence). The CDR3 contains 15 residues. The chain's CDR3 is CSARGGASGTDTQYF. DNA for the CDR3: TGCAGTGCTCGAGGAGGGGCCAGCGGCACAGATACGCAGTATTTT.

This clonotype was recorded many times. V gene TRBV12-3 or TRBV12-4 combines with J gene TRBJ1-1; 7 positions agree with TRBD1. The V gene end was trimmed by 3 bases and the J gene end by 0 bases; junction bases not matched to a gene: 1. The CDR3 spans 14 residues. CDR3 in amino acids: CASSLTGLNTEAFF. The CDR3 DNA reads TGTGCCAGCAGTTTGACAGGGTTGAACACTGAAGCTTTCTTT.

This clonotype has a handful of counts. This sequence joins TRBV11-2 and TRBJ2-7; TRBD2 matches 10 bases. Trimming at V came to 5 bases and at J to 4 bases, leaving 8 bases not matched to a gene. The CDR3 covers 15 residues. The V gene's germline CDR1 is SGHAT and CDR2 FQNNGV. The DNA of the CDR3 is TGTGCCAGCAGCCCCACTAGCGGGACTGGGTACGAGCAGTACTTC. It encodes CASSPTSGTGYEQYF.

Ten or more counts support this clonotype. This chain joins TRBV6-2 or TRBV6-3 and TRBJ1-1, with D hard to call. Looked up from germline, CDR1 is MNHEY and CDR2 is SVGEGT. The CDR3 extends over 11 amino acids. Trimming shortened V by 8 bases and J by 1 base, and 5 bases separated the two germline ends. CDR3 region: CASEENTEAFF. CDR3 in DNA: TGTGCCAGCGAGGAGAACACTGAAGCTTTCTTT.

The rearrangement uses TRBV20-1 and TRBJ2-3; weak D call: TRBD1 (5 bases). Germline V gives CDR1 DFQATT, CDR2 SNEGSKA (reference sequence). The CDR3 is made up of 14 amino acids. V lost 2 bases to trimming and J lost 2 bases, with 11 bases between them. The CDR3 loop reads CSARQGVHTDTQYF. The CDR3 nucleotides read TGCAGTGCTAGACAGGGCGTACACACAGATACGCAGTATTTT.

This clonotype was counted a few times. In DNA form, the CDR3 reads TGTGCCAGCAGCTGGGGAGACAGCTCCTACAATGAGCAGTTCTTC. Amino acids: CASSWGDSSYNEQFF. This sequence joins TRBV7-2 and TRBJ2-1; tentatively, D is TRBD1 or TRBD2 (5 bases each). This CDR3 region has 15 residues. The V and J ends lost 4 bases and 0 bases respectively, with 10 bases between them. Germline assignment: CDR1 SGHTA and CDR2 FQGNSA.

The chain links TRBV27 to TRBJ1-5, with 7 bases aligning to TRBD1. V was pared by 4 bases and J by 6 bases, with 6 bases of the junction left unmatched. CDR3 length equals 14 residues. Germline assignment: CDR1 MNHEY and CDR2 SMNVEV (reference sequence). The CDR3 here is CASSSTGVIQPQHF. The CDR3 DNA follows: TGTGCCAGCAGTTCTACAGGGGTCATTCAGCCCCAGCATTTT.